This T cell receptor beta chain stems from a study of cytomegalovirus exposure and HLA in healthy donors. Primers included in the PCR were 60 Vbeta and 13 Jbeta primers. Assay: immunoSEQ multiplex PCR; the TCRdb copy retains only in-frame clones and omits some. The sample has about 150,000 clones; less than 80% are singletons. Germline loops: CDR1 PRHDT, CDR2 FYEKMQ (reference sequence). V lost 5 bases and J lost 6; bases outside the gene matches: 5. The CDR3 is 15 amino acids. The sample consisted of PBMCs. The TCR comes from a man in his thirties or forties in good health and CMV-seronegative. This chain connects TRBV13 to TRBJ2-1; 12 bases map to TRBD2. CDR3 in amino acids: CASSPPSGGVNEQFF. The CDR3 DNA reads TGTGCCAGCAGCCCGCCTAGCGGGGGGGTCAATGAGCAGTTCTTC.